This T cell receptor (gamma chain) was captured by sequencing in a study of γδ T cells in repeated Plasmodium falciparum infection. Study at large: Samples were taken at baseline, before some infections, and 21 days after each.

Notes on the study in general: In Vdelta2-negative, largely Vdelta1+, gammadelta repertoires, repeated controlled infections appeared to drive clonal selection waves. Over time and infection, Vgamma9/Vdelta2+ repertoires remained highly stable and polyclonal.

The CDR3 contains 14 residues. Germline loops: CDR1 VTNTFY, CDR2 YDVSTARD (reference sequence). Vgamma9/Vdelta2+ and Vdelta2-negative gammadelta T cells were flow-sorted from PBMC for bulk sequencing. TCRdb reprocessed the multiplex PCR reads through CATT. The sample contains roughly 13,000 gamma-chain clones, more than 1.5% of which appear only once. At least ten counts were recorded for this clone. Its matching antigen is unknown. Given a much more abundant clone one base away, this may be a read error. This same CDR3 is encoded by further DNA sequences in the sample. The receptor was derived from a pool of human donors (malaria-infected and uninfected, not separated). V is TRGV3 and J is TRGJP1. The sequenced sample was gamma-delta T cells from blood. The CDR3 region has the DNA TGTGCCACCTGGGACAGGCGGTCAAGTTGGTTCAAGATATTC. It translates to CATWDRRSSWFKIF.